Sequencing of this T cell receptor (beta chain) was carried out in a study of persistence of HIV-infected CD4 T cells. This clone was observed a handful of times. Antigen: not known. This was the immunoSEQ version 4 assay in survey mode. Clones were read by immunoSEQ multiplex PCR, and TCRdb kept only the in-frame ones, dropping some. The sample holds tens of thousands of clones, roughly 71% seen once. Cells were stimulated with overlapping HIV-1 Gag 15-mer peptides. Responding CD4+ T cells were sorted by upregulation of both CD40 ligand and CD69. This CDR3 contains 14 residues. Trimming left V 0 bases short and J 4 bases short, with 10 bases between. CDR1 SGHDT and CDR2 YYEEEE come from the germline V gene.

The chain combines TRBV5-6 with TRBJ1-2; tentatively, D is TRBD1 (6 bases). The receptor was derived from an adult man with HIV who was CMV-seropositive. The sequenced sample was CD4+ T cells sorted from PBMCs after roughly 18-hour stimulation, obtained from a patient who received antiretroviral therapy. For the CDR3, the DNA is TGTGCCAGCAGCTTGGGGGGGCCAGGCTATGGCTACACCTTC. This codes for CASSLGGPGYGYTF.